This T cell receptor (beta chain) is drawn from a study of blood T cell repertoires in COVID-19. For the study at large: Collection of acute and convalescent COVID-19 samples took place in the United States, Italy and Spain.

V lost 7 bases to trimming and J lost 3 bases; unmatched junction nucleotides: 7. This CDR3 contains 15 residues. Germline CDR1 reads LNHDA; CDR2 reads SQIVND (reference sequence). Original data processing: Scientists estimated how many nucleated cells there were by amplifying reference gene primers. The method was immunoSEQ multiplex PCR; TCRdb's version includes in-frame clones alone and lacks a portion of them. The V and J calls and clone size were taken over from that table, and D and trimming were inferred from the DNA. The sample includes more than 300,000 clones, about 87% of them seen just once. Recruited during active infection, patients (from Seattle) were subsequently followed longitudinally.

This TCR derives from a woman aged 25 to 39 with COVID-19, enrolled during active disease. The chain uses TRBV19 and TRBJ2-1; 9 nucleotides match TRBD2. Sequencing input: peripheral blood. CDR3 sequence (DNA): TGTGCCAGTAAACTGGCGGGAGGGATCTACAATGAGCAGTTCTTC. It yields the protein CASKLAGGIYNEQFF.